What follows are 32 T cell receptor beta chains derived from one specimen sequenced in a study of T cell repertoires in cytomegalovirus infection. No antigen has been identified for these receptors. MiXCR was run by TCRdb on the reads, yielding one entry per CDR3 protein. The table has under 90,000 distinct CDR3 sequences, about 45% seen once. Sequences were derived from CD8+ T cells from cultured PBMCs, sampled from culture after CMV antigen stimulation. Source of these receptors: a human donor in good health (CMV status not recorded). Some clones in this sample may be carry-over from other donors' samples.

J is TRBJ2-1 and V is TRBV7-3; perhaps TRBD1 as D (6 bases). The CDR3 loop spans 15 amino acids. Germline V gene lookup returns CDR1 SGHTA and CDR2 FQGTGA. Trimming removed 5 bases from V and 10 bases from J, with 21 bases in between. CDR3 nucleotides: TGTGCCAGCAGCCGAACCGGGACATCACTAGAGGAGCAGTTCTTC. Its protein product is CASSRTGTSLEEQFF.

This clonotype came up a few times. The gene calls are TRBV12-3 or TRBV12-4 and TRBJ2-1; D unclear. Trimming removed 1 base at V and 16 bases at J, with 14 bases between. The CDR3 is made up of 12 amino acids. CDR3 protein: CASSLGSPRVFF. CDR3 coding DNA: TGTGCCAGCAGTTTAGGGTCCCCCCGAGTATTCTTC.

The V call is TRBV4-2, the J call TRBJ1-3; a weak D match, TRBD1 (5 bases). V was trimmed by 0 bases and J by 4 bases, leaving 10 bases between them. Germline V gene data show CDR1 as LGHNA and CDR2 as YNFKEQ. The CDR3 contains 15 residues. In nucleotides, the CDR3 is TGTGCCAGCAGCCAAGATCCGGGGGAAGGAAACACCATATATTTT. Protein product: CASSQDPGEGNTIYF.

V gene TRBV7-2 combines with J gene TRBJ1-5; 8 bases line up with TRBD1. Germline V gene sequence: CDR1 SGHTA, CDR2 FQGNSA. The CDR3 has 16 amino acids. Trimming removed 0 bases from V and 6 bases from J; junction bases left unmatched: 7. CDR3 nucleotides: TGTGCCAGCAGCTTAGCACAGGGGGATGTACGTCAGCCCCAGCATTTT. This translates into CASSLAQGDVRQPQHF.

The J gene is TRBJ2-7, the V gene TRBV6-2 or TRBV6-3, with TRBD2 identical over 8 bases. The germline V gene encodes CDR1 MNHEY and CDR2 SVGEGT. The CDR3 runs to 16 residues. V gave up 0 bases and J gave up 7 bases; unmatched junction bases: 11. CDR3 bases: TGTGCCAGCAGTTACTCGGCGAGCGGGGGTACGGGGGAGCAGTACTTC. Translated, it gives CASSYSASGGTGEQYF.

The gene calls are TRBV6-5 and TRBJ1-2; maybe TRBD1 (5 bases). CDR3 length: 15 amino acids. The germline V and J ends were trimmed by 0 bases and 4 bases, with 12 bases remaining between them. From germline, CDR1 is MNHEY and CDR2 SVGAGI. CDR3 nucleotides: TGTGCCAGCAGTTACTCGGCAGGGTTCCTCTATGGCTACACCTTC. This encodes CASSYSAGFLYGYTF.

This clonotype was recorded a few times. CDR3 in amino acids: CASSNRGDYEQYF. DNA for the CDR3: TGTGCCAGCAGCAACAGGGGAGACTACGAGCAGTACTTC. This rearrangement joins TRBV11-3 to TRBJ2-7, with TRBD1 matching 7 bases. Germline V gene sequence: CDR1 SGHNT, CDR2 YENEEA. The CDR3 totals 13 residues. The ends lost 5 bases at V and 3 bases at J; junction bases unmatched: 4.

This clonotype was observed a handful of times. V and J are TRBV19 and TRBJ1-1; D is possibly TRBD1 (6 bases). V lost 5 bases to trimming and J lost 1 base, with 17 bases between them. Germline loops: CDR1 LNHDA, CDR2 SQIVND (reference sequence). The CDR3 length is 16 residues. The CDR3 coding sequence is TGTGCCAGTAGTTCTCTGGGGGCAGCCTCGAACACTGAAGCTTTCTTT. It translates to CASSSLGAASNTEAFF.

The chain employs TRBV28 and TRBJ2-3; 9 positions agree with TRBD2. V lost 7 bases and J lost 2; bases outside the gene matches: 7. Germline CDR1 and CDR2: MDHEN and SYDVKM. The CDR3 covers 15 residues. The CDR3 DNA sequence: TGTGCCAGCACTCCTAGCGGGGAACCCACAGATACGCAGTATTTT. Protein sequence: CASTPSGEPTDTQYF.

This clonotype was counted ten times or more. The chain has TRBV7-2 and TRBJ2-3; a weak D match, TRBD2 (6 bases). V was clipped by 0 bases and J by 0 bases, with 16 bases between them. Germline values: CDR1 SGHTA, CDR2 FQGNSA. The CDR3 loop spans 18 amino acids. For the CDR3, the DNA is TGTGCCAGCAGCTTAGCCCCGACTCGGAGGGCTAGCACAGATACGCAGTATTTT. It translates to CASSLAPTRRASTDTQYF.

This clonotype came up a few times. The J gene is TRBJ2-2, the V gene TRBV6-1, with D unresolved. The germline gives CDR1 MNHNS, CDR2 SASEGT. Between the trimmed V and J ends, which lost 5 bases and 5 bases, there was a span of 12 bases. The length of the CDR3 is 14 residues. Here the CDR3 DNA reads TGTGCCAGCAGTACCGCCCTTTTTACCGGGGAGCTGTTTTTT. Its protein is CASSTALFTGELFF.

This clonotype was detected a few times. The chain joins TRBV5-4 to TRBJ1-1, with D tentatively TRBD1 (5 bases). CDR3 length: 14 residues. Germline V gene sequence: CDR1 SGHNT, CDR2 YYREEE (reference sequence). V lost 5 bases and J 1 base, leaving 12 bases between the germline ends. The CDR3, as DNA: TGTGCCAGCAGTTGGGGGGGAGCGAACACTGAAGCTTTCTTT. This translates into CASSWGGANTEAFF.

The genes are TRBV7-8 and TRBJ1-2; D perhaps matches TRBD1 (6 bases). The CDR3 has 14 residues. Per germline, CDR1 SGHVS and CDR2 FQNEAQ. Trimming cost V 1 base and J 7 bases, with 13 bases left between them. The CDR3 coding sequence is TGTGCCAGCAGCTTAGTTGAGAGGGGGTCTGGCTACACCTTC. Encoded protein: CASSLVERGSGYTF.

This clonotype was counted a few times. This chain joins TRBV12-3 or TRBV12-4 and TRBJ1-4; the D gene is possibly TRBD1 (5 bases). CDR3 length: 16 amino acids. Trimming left V 6 bases short and J 4 bases short, with 18 bases between. Here the CDR3 reads CASRPSSRGLNEKLFF. CDR3 sequence (DNA): TGTGCCAGCAGACCCTCATCCCGGGGCCTTAATGAAAAACTGTTTTTT.

The chain employs TRBV29-1 and TRBJ1-2; a weak D match, TRBD1 (6 bases). CDR3 length equals 14 residues. Germline CDR1 SQVTM, CDR2 ANQGSEA. V was shortened by 6 bases and J by 2 bases, with 16 bases between the two germline ends. The CDR3 loop reads CSVGGTSWNYGYTF. CDR3 DNA sequence: TGCAGCGTAGGGGGGACTTCGTGGAACTATGGCTACACCTTC.

V is TRBV7-6 and J is TRBJ2-7, with 11 bases lining up with TRBD1. This CDR3 is 14 amino acids long. Trimming took 4 bases from V and 7 from J; bases not matched to a gene: 6. Germline CDR1 reads SGHVS; CDR2 reads FNYEAQ. The CDR3 protein is CASSYGQGANEQYF. In DNA, the CDR3 is TGTGCCAGCAGCTATGGACAGGGGGCGAATGAGCAGTACTTC.

This chain links TRBV6-6 with TRBJ1-2; possibly TRBD1 for D (5 bases). Trimming took off 11 bases at V and 4 bases at J, with 14 bases between the two ends. The CDR3 runs to 12 residues. Germline CDR1 and CDR2: MNHNY and SVGAGI (reference sequence). The CDR3 sequence: CASREGLYGYTF. DNA for the CDR3: TGTGCCTCCAGGGAGGGGCTCTATGGCTACACCTTC.

This clonotype turned up a few times. The chain combines TRBV11-2 with TRBJ2-1; D is uncertain. This CDR3 has 13 amino acids. Trimming took 3 bases from V and 5 from J, leaving 8 bases between them. Germline-derived CDR1 and CDR2 are SGHAT and FQNNGV. The CDR3 here is CASSFIDDNEQFF. The CDR3 DNA reads as TGTGCCAGCAGCTTCATTGATGACAATGAGCAGTTCTTC. The whole variable domain, remainder taken from reference TRBV11-2 and TRBJ2-1, is EAGVAQSPRYKIIEKRQSVAFWCNPISGHATLYWYQQILGQGPKLLIQFQNNGVVDDSQLPKDRFSAERLKGVDSTLKIQPAKLEDSAVYLCASSFIDDNEQFFGPGTRLTVL.

This clonotype has more than one count but fewer than ten. The V call is TRBV7-8, the J call TRBJ2-2; D unclear. The length of the CDR3 is 14 residues. Germline values: CDR1 SGHVS, CDR2 FQNEAQ. V dropped 1 base and J dropped 6 bases, with 9 bases sitting between them. CDR3 in amino acids: CASSLVHGAGELFF. The CDR3 region has the DNA TGTGCCAGCAGCTTAGTTCACGGTGCCGGGGAGCTGTTTTTT. Together with reference TRBV7-8 and TRBJ2-2, the CDR3 gives the full variable domain: GAGVSQSPRYKVAKRGQDVALRCDPISGHVSLFWYQQALGQGPEFLTYFQNEAQLDKSGLPSDRFFAERPEGSVSTLKIQRTQQEDSAVYLCASSLVHGAGELFFGEGSRLTVL.

This clonotype is a singleton in its sample. The CDR3 here is CASTPHGDEQFF. CDR3 bases: TGTGCCAGCACCCCTCACGGGGATGAGCAGTTCTTC. The chain links TRBV7-6 to TRBJ2-1, with D maybe TRBD2 (5 bases). With 7 bases removed from V and 8 bases from J, the gap between germline ends came to 12 bases. The CDR3 sequence is 12 residues long. Germline lookup yields CDR1 SGHVS and CDR2 FNYEAQ.

This clonotype has only a few counts. The chain couples TRBV12-5 to TRBJ1-1; D remains unclear. The CDR3 contains 13 residues. V was cut by 4 bases and J by 0 bases, with 6 bases left in between. Germline V gene lookup returns CDR1 LGHNT and CDR2 FRNRAP. The CDR3 region is CASGYNVNTEAFF. The CDR3 nucleotides read TGTGCTAGTGGTTACAATGTGAACACTGAAGCTTTCTTT.

This chain uses TRBV29-1 with TRBJ2-7; 8 bases are a match to TRBD1. CDR3 length equals 13 residues. Trimming at V came to 5 bases and at J to 3 bases, leaving 6 bases not matched to a gene. CDR1 and CDR2 (germline): SQVTM, ANQGSEA. The CDR3 loop is CSVLDRGNYEQYF. DNA for the CDR3: TGCAGCGTTTTAGACAGGGGTAACTACGAGCAGTACTTC.

The chain links TRBV28 to TRBJ1-2, with a weak D call TRBD1 (5 bases). Trimming stripped 9 bases from V and 6 bases from J, with 11 bases between. The germline V gene encodes CDR1 MDHEN and CDR2 SYDVKM. This CDR3 is built from 11 residues. This chain's CDR3 is CASRDAHGYTF. For the CDR3, the DNA is TGTGCCAGTAGGGACGCACATGGCTACACCTTC.

This rearrangement joins TRBV27 to TRBJ1-3, with D hard to call. V lost 4 bases and J lost 0, with 4 bases in between. The V gene's germline CDR1 is MNHEY and CDR2 SMNVEV (reference sequence). This CDR3 region has 13 residues. CDR3 nucleotide sequence: TGTGCCAGCAGTTACAACTCTGGAAACACCATATATTTT. This translates into CASSYNSGNTIYF.

The chain carries TRBV25-1 and TRBJ2-3; unclear D gene. Trimming pared 3 bases from V and 3 bases from J, leaving 31 bases between. The germline gives CDR1 MGHDK, CDR2 SYGVNS. This CDR3 region has 21 residues. CDR3 coding DNA: TGTGCCAGCAGTGACACATCTTCCCATCGCGTGGGATTGCCTCTGACAGATACGCAGTATTTT. Translation: CASSDTSSHRVGLPLTDTQYF.

A few counts support this clonotype. CDR3 nucleotide sequence: TGTGCCAGCAGCTCGGGACGGCTGAACACTGAAGCTTTCTTT. Translating it yields CASSSGRLNTEAFF. V usage is TRBV7-6 and J usage is TRBJ1-1, with D possibly matching TRBD1 (5 bases). The CDR3 consists of 14 residues. V lost 4 bases and J 0 bases, leaving 9 bases between the germline ends. From germline, CDR1 is SGHVS and CDR2 FNYEAQ.

V gene TRBV14 combines with J gene TRBJ2-7; D is perhaps TRBD1 or TRBD2 (6 bases each). The germline V gene encodes CDR1 SGHDN and CDR2 FVKESK. The ends were cut back, 1 base at V and 3 bases at J, with 16 bases in the middle. The CDR3 length is 16 residues. CDR3 in amino acids: CASSQGRGRMDYEQYF. CDR3 bases: TGTGCCAGCAGCCAAGGAAGGGGGAGGATGGACTACGAGCAGTACTTC.

This clonotype has a count of ten or more. This rearrangement joins TRBV7-6 to TRBJ2-5, with TRBD1 identical over 11 bases. After removal of 1 base from V and 3 bases from J, the junction contained 7 bases not matched to a gene. The CDR3 is 17 amino acids. The V gene's germline CDR1 is SGHVS and CDR2 FNYEAQ. In nucleotides, the CDR3 is TGTGCCAGCAGCTTAGGGGACCGGGACAGGGGGAAAGAGACCCAGTACTTC. Its translation: CASSLGDRDRGKETQYF. The variable domain in full, with the rest retrieved from reference TRBV7-6 and TRBJ2-5, is GAGVSQSPRYKVTKRGQDVALRCDPISGHVSLYWYRQALGQGPEFLTYFNYEAQQDKSGLPNDRFSAERPEGSISTLTIQRTEQRDSAMYRCASSLGDRDRGKETQYFGPGTRLLVL.

The rearrangement links TRBV6-6 to TRBJ1-1; no clear D gene. The CDR3 sequence is 13 residues long. With 3 bases removed from V and 5 bases from J, the gap between germline ends came to 10 bases. The germline CDR1 and CDR2 sequences are MNHNY and SVGAGI (reference sequence). The DNA for the CDR3 is TGTGCCAGCAGTTATCCGGGGAGGACTGAAGCTTTCTTT. Translating gives CASSYPGRTEAFF.

The chain combines TRBV12-3 or TRBV12-4 with TRBJ2-1; 9 positions agree with TRBD2. The CDR3 totals 14 residues. V gave up 6 bases and J gave up 6 bases; unmatched junction bases: 6. The CDR3: CASRVAGAVNEQFF. DNA for the CDR3: TGTGCCAGCAGAGTAGCGGGGGCAGTCAATGAGCAGTTCTTC.

This chain uses TRBV7-9 with TRBJ2-7; 8 bases are shared with TRBD2. This CDR3 contains 16 residues. CDR1 is SEHNR and CDR2 is FQNEAQ in the germline V gene (reference sequence). Trimming cost V 5 bases and J 4 bases; bases outside gene matches: 13. The CDR3 loop is CASSPASGLSFYEQYF. CDR3 in DNA: TGTGCCAGCAGCCCCGCTAGCGGGCTTTCCTTTTACGAGCAGTACTTC. The full variable domain, its missing parts supplied by reference TRBV7-9 and TRBJ2-7, is DTGVSQNPRHKITKRGQNVTFRCDPISEHNRLYWYRQTLGQGPEFLTYFQNEAQLEKSRLLSDRFSAERPKGSFSTLEIQRTEQGDSAMYLCASSPASGLSFYEQYFGPGTRLTVT.

V is TRBV6-6 and J is TRBJ1-1; 7 bases agree with TRBD1. V trimming: 6 bases; J trimming: 3 bases; junction bases outside the gene matches: 7. This CDR3 comprises 14 residues. Germline loops: CDR1 MNHNY, CDR2 SVGAGI (reference sequence). The CDR3 DNA is TGTGCCAGCAGCGAACCAGACAGGGACACTGAAGCTTTCTTT. Translating gives CASSEPDRDTEAFF.